A single T cell receptor (beta chain) is shown here with its context. These data come from a study of blood T cell repertoires in COVID-19. Between the trimmed V and J ends, which lost 2 bases and 2 bases, there was a span of 4 bases. The V gene's germline CDR1 is LNHDA and CDR2 SQIVND (reference sequence). The CDR3 sequence is 13 residues long. In the authors' workflow: Estimates of nucleated cell counts were drawn from the amplification of reference gene primers. Sequenced by immunoSEQ multiplex PCR; TCRdb stores in-frame clones only, minus some. V and J calls and clone size follow that table, whereas D and trimming were derived from the DNA. Among about 150,000 clones, about 80% were seen once, and the ten largest hold 10% to 15%.

The receptor was isolated from a man in his 70s who had recovered from COVID-19. J is TRBJ1-3 and V is TRBV19; D gene ambiguous. The sample taken for sequencing was peripheral blood. The DNA of the CDR3 is TGTGCCAGTAGTATAACAACTGGAAACACCATATATTTT. This gives the protein CASSITTGNTIYF.